These T cell receptor beta chains were read from a single sample in a study of beta chain features in type 1 diabetes. Method: immunoSEQ multiplex PCR; TCRdb's copy keeps in-frame clones and lacks some. The sample lists hundreds of thousands of clones; roughly a sixth were seen once. The sample taken for sequencing was naive CD4+ T cells from blood. Receptors originate from a man aged 18-30 years in good health. Both conserved end residues are part of each CDR3. Fields, in order: D gene, J gene, V gene, clone size, CDR3 protein, CDR3 DNA. A D gene is named only where the DNA matches it firmly. Some rows mark clone size as missing; the rest say once, few, many or name a class of expanded clone.

.,TRBJ2-5,TRBV1,few,CTSSQGGRKRESRQETQYF,TGCACCAGCAGCCAAGGGGGGAGGAAGCGGGAGAGTCGCCAAGAGACCCAGTACTTC
.,TRBJ2-7,TRBV28,.,CASVYSYEQYF,TGTGCCAGCGTCTACTCCTACGAGCAGTACTTC
.,TRBJ2-5,TRBV5-1,few,CASSLGGSETQYF,TGCGCCAGCAGCTTGGGAGGGTCCGAGACCCAGTACTTC
.,TRBJ1-1,TRBV5-1,few,CASSRNTEAFF,TGCGCCAGCAGCCGGAACACTGAAGCTTTCTTT
TRBD1,TRBJ1-3,TRBV28,.,CASRRTGRNTIYF,TGTGCCAGCAGACGGACAGGGAGAAACACCATATATTTT
.,TRBJ1-1,TRBV6-6,few,CASSRVPRMNTEAFF,TGTGCCAGCAGCAGGGTTCCTAGGATGAACACTGAAGCTTTCTTT
TRBD2,TRBJ2-5,TRBV14,.,CASSQLSGGGETQYF,TGTGCCAGCAGCCAATTAAGCGGGGGAGGTGAGACCCAGTACTTC
.,TRBJ1-6,TRBV9,few,CASSASVGPDNSPLHF,TGTGCCAGCAGCGCCTCGGTCGGTCCCGATAATTCACCCCTCCACTTT
TRBD1,TRBJ2-7,TRBV18,.,CASSMDRASYEQYF,TGTGCCAGCTCTATGGACAGGGCCTCCTACGAGCAGTACTTC
TRBD1,TRBJ1-1,TRBV9,few,CASSVGTGDTEAFF,TGTGCCAGCAGCGTGGGGACAGGGGACACTGAAGCTTTCTTT
.,TRBJ1-2,TRBV19,.,CGSGTTNYGYTF,TGTGGGTCGGGGACGACTAACTATGGCTACACCTTC
.,TRBJ1-2,TRBV6-5,.,CASSEVGANYGYTF,TGTGCCAGCAGTGAAGTTGGAGCTAACTATGGCTACACCTTC
.,TRBJ2-5,TRBV18,.,CASSPGVTETQYF,TGTGCCAGCTCACCAGGGGTAACAGAGACCCAGTACTTC
.,TRBJ2-5,TRBV25-1,.,CASSAGGQIEETQYF,TGTGCCAGCAGTGCCGGCGGGCAAATCGAAGAGACCCAGTACTTC
TRBD1,TRBJ1-1,TRBV11-2,few,CASSSLTGVTEAFF,TGTGCCAGCAGCTCCCTAACAGGGGTAACTGAAGCTTTCTTT
.,TRBJ1-2,TRBV19,.,CASSIPSIPSYTF,TGTGCCAGTAGTATCCCCTCAATCCCCTCGTACACCTTC
.,TRBJ1-6,TRBV9,few,CASSPNVGVSPLHF,TGTGCCAGCAGCCCCAACGTAGGGGTCTCACCCCTCCACTTT
.,TRBJ1-5,TRBV19,.,CASSDRGGNQPQHF,TGTGCCAGTAGTGATCGGGGGGGCAATCAGCCCCAGCATTTT
.,TRBJ1-1,TRBV7-9,.,CASSPKGLTEAFF,TGTGCCAGCAGCCCGAAGGGGTTAACTGAAGCTTTCTTT
.,TRBJ1-6,TRBV9,few,CASSVEGFGSPLHF,TGTGCCAGCAGCGTAGAAGGGTTTGGTTCACCCCTCCACTTT
.,TRBJ1-2,TRBV10-3,.,CAISGDLTVLGGYTF,TGTGCCATCAGTGGGGACTTAACAGTCTTGGGAGGCTACACCTTC
.,TRBJ2-2,TRBV28,few,CAANPGRLTGELFF,TGTGCCGCCAACCCGGGCAGACTTACCGGGGAGCTGTTTTTT
TRBD1,TRBJ2-5,TRBV10-3,.,CATQDRGNLEETQYF,TGTGCCACCCAGGACAGGGGGAACTTGGAAGAGACCCAGTACTTC
TRBD1,TRBJ2-7,TRBV7-2,.,CASSLGQGNYEQYF,TGTGCCAGCAGCTTAGGACAGGGGAACTACGAGCAGTACTTC
.,TRBJ1-1,TRBV5-4,few,CASSSTLKAHTEAFF,TGTGCCAGCAGTTCCACCCTCAAGGCCCACACTGAAGCTTTCTTT
.,TRBJ2-7,TRBV5-1,few,CASSLSGGNYEQYF,TGCGCCAGCAGCTTGTCCGGCGGGAACTACGAGCAGTACTTC
.,TRBJ1-5,TRBV7-8,.,CASSLSRSRGAQHF,TGTGCCAGCAGCTTATCCAGGTCCCGGGGGGCCCAGCATTTT